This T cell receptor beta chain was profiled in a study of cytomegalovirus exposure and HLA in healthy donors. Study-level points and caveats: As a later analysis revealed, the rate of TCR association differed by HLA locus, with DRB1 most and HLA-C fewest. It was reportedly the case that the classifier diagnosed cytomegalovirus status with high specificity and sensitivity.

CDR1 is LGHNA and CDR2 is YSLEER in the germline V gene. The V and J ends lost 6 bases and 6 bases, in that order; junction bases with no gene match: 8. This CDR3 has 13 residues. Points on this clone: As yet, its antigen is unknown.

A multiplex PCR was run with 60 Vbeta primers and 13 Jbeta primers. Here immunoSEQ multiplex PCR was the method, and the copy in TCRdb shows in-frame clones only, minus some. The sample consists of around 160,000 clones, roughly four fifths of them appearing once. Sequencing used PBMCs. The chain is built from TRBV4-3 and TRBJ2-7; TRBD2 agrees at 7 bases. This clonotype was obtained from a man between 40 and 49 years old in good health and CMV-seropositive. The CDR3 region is CASSRGVSREQYF. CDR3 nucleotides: TGCGCCAGCAGTCGGGGGGTTTCTCGCGAGCAGTACTTC.